This is a list of T cell receptor beta chains from one sample in a study of blood T cell repertoires in COVID-19. Produced via immunoSEQ multiplex PCR; TCRdb's table is partial and in-frame only. The top ten hold around 21% of the sample, which has under 100,000 clones, around 76% seen once. The sequencing input was peripheral blood. Receptors originate from a woman older than 75 with active or convalescent COVID-19. The CDR3 runs from the conserved cysteine through the conserved F or W. The order of the fields is D gene, J gene, V gene, clone size, CDR3 protein, CDR3 DNA. A D gene is named only where the DNA matches it firmly. The listing skips clone size in some rows; elsewhere it reads once, few, many or a size class.

>.|TRBJ2-5|TRBV5-5|.
CASSLGQLQETQYF
TGTGCCAGCAGCTTGGGACAGCTCCAAGAGACCCAGTACTTC
>.|TRBJ1-5|TRBV2|few
CASSDAGARNQPQHF
TGTGCCAGCAGTGACGCGGGGGCGCGCAATCAGCCCCAGCATTTT
>.|TRBJ1-2|TRBV28|.
CASTVGLGYGYTF
TGTGCCAGCACCGTTGGGCTGGGCTATGGCTACACCTTC
>.|TRBJ1-1|TRBV9|.
CASSAQGNTEAFF
TGTGCCAGCAGCGCTCAGGGCAACACTGAAGCTTTCTTT
>.|TRBJ2-2|TRBV29-1|.
CSVRVMGGSTGELFF
TGCAGCGTTCGAGTAATGGGGGGATCCACCGGGGAGCTGTTTTTT
>TRBD1|TRBJ2-1|TRBV2|.
CASSYRGAYNEQFF
TGTGCCAGCAGTTACAGGGGGGCGTACAATGAGCAGTTCTTC
>.|TRBJ1-5|TRBV28|many
CASSLRGASNQPQHF
TGTGCCAGCAGTCTACGCGGGGCTAGCAATCAGCCCCAGCATTTT
>.|TRBJ1-2|TRBV14|.
CASSQEGPQYGYTF
TGTGCCAGCAGCCAGGAGGGGCCACAGTATGGCTACACCTTC
>TRBD1|TRBJ1-3|TRBV5-1|.
CASRTGVGNTIYF
TGCGCCAGCAGGACAGGGGTTGGAAACACCATATATTTT
>TRBD2|TRBJ2-2|TRBV6-2/TRBV6-3|.
CASSFPLAANTGELFF
TGTGCCAGCAGTTTCCCGCTAGCGGCGAACACCGGGGAGCTGTTTTTT
>.|TRBJ1-3|TRBV4-3|many
CASSQTRGSHSGNTIYF
TGCGCCAGCAGCCAAACCCGGGGGAGCCACTCTGGAAACACCATATATTTT
>TRBD2|TRBJ2-1|TRBV11-3|.
CASSLAGGLYNEQFF
TGTGCCAGCAGCTTAGCGGGGGGGCTCTACAATGAGCAGTTCTTC
>.|TRBJ1-5|TRBV15|.
CATSAPGSSNQPQHF
TGTGCCACCAGCGCACCAGGCTCCAGCAATCAGCCCCAGCATTTT
>.|TRBJ1-1|TRBV7-2|.
CASSHGRANTEAFF
TGTGCCAGCAGCCACGGGAGGGCGAACACTGAAGCTTTCTTT
>.|TRBJ1-2|TRBV9|.
CASSPRQYSGYTF
TGTGCCAGCAGCCCACGACAGTACAGTGGCTACACCTTC
>TRBD1|TRBJ2-7|TRBV24-1|.
CATNYRDRGIEQYF
TGTGCCACCAACTACCGGGACAGGGGGATCGAGCAGTACTTC
>.|TRBJ1-1|TRBV12-3/TRBV12-4|.
CASSLTGTTEAFF
TGTGCCAGCAGCCTAACAGGGACCACTGAAGCTTTCTTT
>.|TRBJ1-1|TRBV4-3|once
CASSRLQGSEAFF
TGCGCCAGCAGCCGATTACAGGGATCTGAAGCTTTCTTT
>.|TRBJ1-3|TRBV29-1|once
CSVESGSGNTIYF
TGCAGCGTTGAGAGTGGCTCTGGAAACACCATATATTTT
>TRBD2|TRBJ2-5|TRBV24-1|.
CATQAGGGQETQYF
TGTGCCACCCAAGCGGGGGGAGGCCAAGAGACCCAGTACTTC
>.|TRBJ2-7|TRBV11-2|.
CASSLGRGTYEQYF
TGTGCCAGCAGCTTAGGCAGGGGAACCTACGAGCAGTACTTC
>.|TRBJ2-2|TRBV27|.
CASSLRGTETGELFF
TGTGCCAGCAGTTTACGGGGGACAGAGACCGGGGAGCTGTTTTTT
>.|TRBJ2-5|TRBV5-1|.
CASRWAAEQETQYF
TGCGCCAGCAGGTGGGCAGCCGAGCAAGAGACCCAGTACTTC
>TRBD1|TRBJ1-4|TRBV30|.
CAWTRLGQSTNEKLFF
TGTGCCTGGACCAGATTGGGACAGTCAACTAATGAAAAACTGTTTTTT
>.|TRBJ1-1|TRBV2|.
CASSLRNTEAFF
TGTGCCAGCAGTCTTAGGAACACTGAAGCTTTCTTT
>.|TRBJ2-3|TRBV3-1/TRBV3-2|.
CASSRRAGATTDTQYF
TGTGCCAGCAGCCGCCGCGCGGGGGCCACCACAGATACGCAGTATTTT
>.|TRBJ2-3|TRBV7-2|.
CASSLRRGGKDTQYF
TGTGCCAGCAGCTTAAGGAGGGGGGGGAAGGATACGCAGTATTTT
>.|TRBJ2-1|TRBV11-1|.
CASSLQVDEQFF
TGTGCCAGCAGTCTCCAGGTCGATGAGCAGTTCTTC
>.|TRBJ1-5|TRBV19|.
CASSIDRRNTGRSNQPQHF
TGTGCCAGTAGTATAGACCGCCGAAATACTGGTAGAAGCAATCAGCCCCAGCATTTT
>.|TRBJ2-7|TRBV5-1|.
CASSLDGDNGSEQYF
TGCGCCAGCAGCTTGGACGGTGACAACGGGAGCGAGCAGTACTTC
>TRBD1|TRBJ1-5|TRBV7-2|.
CASSLDRGGSNQPQHF
TGTGCCAGCAGCTTAGACAGGGGAGGTAGCAATCAGCCCCAGCATTTT